These 14 T cell receptor beta chains were all obtained from the same sample, sequenced in a study of T-cell memory formation after mild COVID-19. MiXCR, run by TCRdb on the 5' RACE reads, gives a single entry per CDR3 protein. The sample has 350,000 to 550,000 distinct CDR3 sequences; more than 15% are singletons. Sequencing was done on a sample of PBMCs or a T cell subset sorted from them (not recorded which). The origin of the receptors is a man between 18 and 29 years old who had mild COVID-19 (a few samples of this study predate the infection). Cell type and time point are not known.

This clonotype was seen a handful of times. The chain is built from TRBV11-2 and TRBJ2-4; D perhaps matches TRBD2 (6 bases). The V and J ends lost 6 bases and 6 bases respectively, with 21 bases between them. From germline, CDR1 is SGHAT and CDR2 FQNNGV. CDR3 length equals 16 residues. In nucleotides, the CDR3 is TGTGCCAGCAGAAGCCCGGGCCGAGTGGAGGGAAACATTCAGTACTTC. Protein sequence: CASRSPGRVEGNIQYF.

This clonotype was seen repeatedly, ten times or more. The chain combines TRBV24-1 with TRBJ2-3; D is perhaps TRBD1 (5 bases). The germline CDR1 and CDR2 sequences are KGHDR and SFDVKD. The length of the CDR3 is 15 residues. Trimming removed 4 bases at V and 4 bases at J, with 14 bases between. The CDR3 bases are TGTGCCACCAGTGACGTATGGCAGGGCGCAGATACGCAGTATTTT. Its translation is CATSDVWQGADTQYF.

In its sample, this clonotype was seen a few times. The chain links TRBV5-1 to TRBJ2-7, with 10 bases that match TRBD1. This CDR3 spans 14 amino acids. The J segment lost 5 bases and the V segment lost 6 bases, leaving 8 bases of the junction unmatched. Germline V gene sequence: CDR1 SGHRS, CDR2 YFSETQ. CDR3 DNA: TGCGCCAGCATGCCGGGACAGGGGTCCCACGAGCAGTACTTC. Translated: CASMPGQGSHEQYF.

The rearrangement links TRBV4-3 to TRBJ2-5; TRBD2 matches at 11 bases. J was trimmed by 5 bases and V by 0 bases; bases with no gene match: 8. The CDR3 consists of 17 residues. Looked up from germline, CDR1 is LGHNA and CDR2 is YSLEER. The CDR3 is CASSQDSPLAGDETQYF. CDR3 sequence (DNA): TGCGCCAGCAGCCAAGATTCCCCACTAGCGGGGGACGAGACCCAGTACTTC.

The genes are TRBV7-2 and TRBJ2-1, with TRBD2 matching 9 bases. Losses at the gene ends were 7 bases for V and 7 bases for J; bases not matched to a gene: 11. The germline gives CDR1 SGHTA, CDR2 FQGNSA. This CDR3 is 15 amino acids long. The CDR3 loop is CASNHGGGAWNEQFF. For the CDR3, the DNA is TGTGCCAGCAACCACGGCGGGGGGGCCTGGAATGAGCAGTTCTTC. Complete variable domain (other parts from reference TRBV7-2 and TRBJ2-1): GAGVSQSPSNKVTEKGKDVELRCDPISGHTALYWYRQSLGQGLEFLIYFQGNSAPDKSGLPSDRFSAERTGGSVSTLTIQRTQQEDSAVYLCASNHGGGAWNEQFFGPGTRLTVL.

This clonotype has more than one count but fewer than ten. DNA for the CDR3: TGTGCCAGCAGTCCCACAGGGGCCTCACCCCTCCACTTT. Translation gives CASSPTGASPLHF. The V and J genes are TRBV12-3 or TRBV12-4 and TRBJ1-6; 7 positions agree with TRBD1. V shed 5 bases, J shed 10 bases, and the junction held 5 bases outside the gene matches. CDR3 length: 13 residues.

V is TRBV2 and J is TRBJ1-6; unclear D gene. Per the germline V gene, CDR1 is SNHLY and CDR2 is FYNNEI. This CDR3 comprises 16 residues. The ends were cut back, 4 bases at V and 9 bases at J, with 19 bases in the middle. CDR3 sequence: CASSVSRVASGSPLHF. The CDR3 DNA reads as TGTGCCAGCAGTGTCTCTCGTGTGGCGTCGGGTTCACCCCTCCACTTT.

The chain links TRBV5-1 to TRBJ2-2; D may be TRBD1 (5 bases). The CDR3 covers 15 residues. Germline V gene sequence: CDR1 SGHRS, CDR2 YFSETQ. V was shortened by 0 bases and J by 1 base, with 7 bases between the two germline ends. This CDR3 reads CASSLETVNTGELFF. CDR3 sequence (DNA): TGCGCCAGCAGCTTGGAGACAGTGAACACCGGGGAGCTGTTTTTT.

V is TRBV20-1 and J is TRBJ1-1; D is perhaps TRBD1 (5 bases). The V gene lost 0 bases and the J gene lost 5 bases, with 19 bases spanning the gap. Looked up from germline, CDR1 is DFQATT and CDR2 is SNEGSKA (reference sequence). The CDR3 has 16 amino acids. The CDR3 loop reads CSARDLKGLFGTEAFF. The CDR3 DNA reads as TGCAGTGCTAGAGATCTTAAGGGGCTCTTTGGTACTGAAGCTTTCTTT.

This clonotype was seen a few times. V is TRBV7-9 and J is TRBJ1-3; D is possibly TRBD1 (6 bases). Trimming took off 1 base at V and 4 bases at J, with 11 bases between the two ends. From germline, CDR1 is SEHNR and CDR2 FQNEAQ (reference sequence). The CDR3 covers 15 residues. The CDR3 reads CASSLGVQGGNTIYF. The CDR3 nucleotides are TGTGCCAGCAGCTTAGGGGTACAGGGCGGAAACACCATATATTTT.

The chain links TRBV27 to TRBJ1-2; weak D call: TRBD1 (5 bases). This CDR3 is built from 13 residues. CDR1 and CDR2 (germline): MNHEY, SMNVEV (reference sequence). Trimming pared 5 bases from V and 4 bases from J, leaving 11 bases between. The chain's CDR3 is CASSLKGAYGYTF. CDR3 DNA: TGTGCCAGCAGTCTTAAAGGGGCCTATGGCTACACCTTC.

This clonotype was counted a few times. The rearrangement links TRBV5-1 to TRBJ2-1; 7 positions agree with TRBD2. After removal of 5 bases from V and 7 bases from J, the junction contained 6 bases not matched to a gene. Germline V gives CDR1 SGHRS, CDR2 YFSETQ. The CDR3 has 13 residues. DNA of the CDR3: TGCGCCAGCAGGAGCGGGGAAGGGAATGAGCAGTTCTTC. The encoded protein is CASRSGEGNEQFF.

The sample holds many counts of this clonotype. The chain recombines TRBV7-2 with TRBJ2-3, with 10 bases matching TRBD2. CDR1 and CDR2 from the germline V gene are SGHTA and FQGNSA. CDR3 length: 16 residues. V lost 2 bases and J lost 2; bases outside the gene matches: 4. DNA of the CDR3: TGTGCCAGCAGCTTAAAGCGGGGGGGCTCCACAGATACGCAGTATTTT. Translation: CASSLKRGGSTDTQYF.

There are a few counts of this clonotype. CDR3 region: CASSALGQGITEAFF. The CDR3 coding sequence is TGTGCCAGCAGCGCCCTGGGACAGGGAATAACTGAAGCTTTCTTT. The chain uses TRBV7-8 and TRBJ1-1; 9 bases fit TRBD1. Trimming cost V 5 bases and J 5 bases; bases outside gene matches: 9. In germline, CDR1 is SGHVS, CDR2 FQNEAQ. The CDR3 sequence is 15 residues long. The full variable domain, completed using reference TRBV7-8 and TRBJ1-1, is GAGVSQSPRYKVAKRGQDVALRCDPISGHVSLFWYQQALGQGPEFLTYFQNEAQLDKSGLPSDRFFAERPEGSVSTLKIQRTQQEDSAVYLCASSALGQGITEAFFGQGTRLTVV.